The 3 T cell receptor beta chains below come from one sample, sequenced in a study of PD-1 blockade in classical Hodgkin lymphoma. The data were produced by immunoSEQ multiplex PCR, yet TCRdb's version contains in-frame clones alone and is incomplete. The sample gives 50,000 or so clones, around four fifths of which show up once; about 12% is in the top ten. Documented time point: cycle 4 day 1 (C4D1), after around six weeks of nivolumab. Exposure to brentuximab vedotin varied, and each patient had relapsed following autologous stem cell transplantation. This material consisted of peripheral blood mononuclear cells (PBMCs), taken before the fourth cycle of nivolumab. The receptor set was obtained from a human donor with classical Hodgkin lymphoma.

The chain carries TRBV19 and TRBJ1-4, with 8 bases matching TRBD1. The germline CDR1 and CDR2 sequences are LNHDA and SQIVND (reference sequence). The CDR3 is made up of 14 amino acids. J lost 7 bases, V lost 5 bases, and 6 bases had no gene match. The CDR3 bases are TGTGCCAGTAGTTCCGGACAGGGCGGTGAAAAACTGTTTTTT. Protein: CASSSGQGGEKLFF.

J is TRBJ2-7 and V is TRBV28; TRBD1 agrees at 7 bases. The J segment lost 4 bases and the V segment lost 8 bases, leaving 8 bases of the junction unmatched. This CDR3 comprises 13 residues. Germline loops: CDR1 MDHEN, CDR2 SYDVKM. The CDR3 DNA follows: TGTGCCAGCGGCCCGGGACAGTCATACGAGCAGTACTTC. Translated, it gives CASGPGQSYEQYF.

This clone was counted a single time. The chain combines TRBV6-5 with TRBJ2-7; D remains unclear. CDR1 is MNHEY and CDR2 is SVGAGI in the germline V gene. V was shortened by 6 bases and J by 2 bases, with 5 bases between the two germline ends. CDR3 length equals 11 residues. For the CDR3, the DNA is TGTGCCAGCAGCCGGGCCTACGAGCAGTACTTC. It yields the protein CASSRAYEQYF.